This T cell receptor (beta chain) emerged from a study of cytomegalovirus exposure and HLA in healthy donors. Study at large: The same platform was used for the roughly 120 validation repertoires and the roughly 670 first-cohort repertoires, a later analysis reported.

The repertoire was sequenced with immunoSEQ multiplex PCR; TCRdb's copy has only in-frame clones and lacks some. This table holds some 180,000 clones, around 86% found once. The donors were part of the validation cohort of 95 to 150 subjects. That cohort was separate from the first cohort, which comprised fewer than 800 subjects. Study-level findings and limits: The investigators catalogued 180 or so TCR beta chains as cytomegalovirus-associated. CMV antigen specificity was confirmed in vitro for three CMV-associated chains.

The CDR3 sequence is 15 residues long. V trimming: 2 bases; J trimming: 4 bases; junction bases outside the gene matches: 5. In germline, CDR1 is SGHTA, CDR2 FQGNSA. This clone was detected once. The antigen remains unidentified. Sequencing was done on a sample of PBMCs. This receptor was obtained from a man aged 30-40 years in good health and CMV-seropositive. The chain joins TRBV7-2 to TRBJ1-5, with 7 bases lining up with TRBD1. The CDR3 nucleotides are TGTGCCAGCAGCTTAAGCAGGGGGGGAAATCAGCCCCAGCATTTT. The encoded protein is CASSLSRGGNQPQHF.